This T cell receptor (beta chain) was documented in a study of blood T cell repertoires in COVID-19. Germline V gene sequence: CDR1 MNHEY, CDR2 SVGEGT. The CDR3 has 16 amino acids. Germline trimming cut 2 bases from V and 5 bases from J; bases unmatched to any gene: 11. Clinical history reported by participants formed the basis on which cohorts were assigned. Sequencing used immunoSEQ multiplex PCR; TCRdb keeps in-frame clones, though not all of them. The sample records about 280,000 clones, nearly 90% being singletons. This chain uses TRBV6-2 or TRBV6-3 with TRBJ2-7; TRBD2 agrees at 8 bases. This receptor was identified in a young woman with acute COVID-19. Sequenced material: PBMCs or T cells enriched from blood (not recorded which). CDR3 nucleotides: TGTGCCAGCAGTTACGGTATTAATTCGGGAGGGGACGAGCAGTACTTC. The encoded protein is CASSYGINSGGDEQYF.